This TCR beta chain was sequenced in a study of T cell responses to AZD1222 COVID-19 vaccine (TCRdb year 2021). In the study overall: A total of 230 to 250 trial participants underwent TCR sequencing, of whom about 210 had received two doses of AZD1222 and roughly 26 had received two doses of the MenACWY control vaccine. Trial participants were enrolled by age into subgroups of 18-55, 56-69 and 70-plus years, and around 150, 28 and 57 TCR-sequenced participants, respectively, were included in these subgroups.

Beyond this particular receptor, the publication reports: Conclusions about previously exposed vaccinees were limited because only six AZD1222 recipients were SARS-CoV-2 seropositive at baseline. Participants were mostly white British, with more females than males. The authors suggested clonal diversity may have been underestimated. Epitopes outside the regions mutated in the B.1.351 and B.1.1.7 variants were reportedly recognized by nearly half of the unique spike-specific TCRs. After two AZD1222 doses, spike-specific TCR breadth and depth were significantly higher than at day 0 and than in MenACWY recipients. The whole spike protein was spanned by vaccine-associated CD4 TCRs, and dominant responses were seen in regions 160-218 and 743-854. Because no day 14 peak-response samples were available, the repertoires could be characterized only after the peak T cell response. In the small 56-69-year group, the increase in depth fell short of significance, most likely because of low power.

On this clone: This receptor's antigen is unknown. Nothing much larger sits one base from this clone, and base qualities are not available.

Reading the germline V gene gives CDR1 MDHEN and CDR2 SYDVKM. Counted from cysteine to phenylalanine, this CDR3 has 15 amino acids. Kept here is only the CDR3 DNA, which spans 45 bases and is read in frame from base 1. The trim is 7 bases for V and 2 bases for J, with a gap of 15 bases between the germline ends. The time point label of this sample denotes: baseline before first vaccination. Sample treatment or condition, as interpreted from the label and publication: meningococcal conjugate vaccine given as trial control. Vaccinee samples came from UK trials COV001 and COV002, including a single-blind randomized controlled phase 2/3 trial of AZD1222 (ChAdOx1 nCoV-19) in healthy adults. For TCRbeta chain sequencing, PBMC samples from trial participants were taken at day 0 and at day 28 after the second dose. The CDR3 regions of human TCRbeta chains were analyzed by immunosequencing. The authors processed their data as follows. Repertoire TCRs were matched against a reference library of SARS-CoV-2-specific TCRs generated with the MIRA antigen-specificity platform. Breadth meant the fraction of unique TCRs that were SARS-CoV-2-associated, whereas depth meant the fraction of total T cells that were SARS-CoV-2-associated. Each spike-specific TCR was assigned to its reactive spike region and to a CD4 or CD8 class using the MIRA data. Log10-transformed breadth and depth values were compared by one-way ANOVA with Sidak's multiple comparisons tests. TCRdb retrieved this table from immuneACCESS and kept in-frame rearrangements only. Not all clones are present; in checked studies, unresolved V genes account for under half, and no reason is known for the remainder. V and J calls and clone size are those listed in that table; D and trimming were worked out from the DNA. For this sample the table gives approximately 120,000 clones, of which roughly 86% were detected only once. The ten largest clones represent 9.5% to 15% of the sample.

This chain joins TRBV28 to TRBJ1-5; matching of 5 bases hints at TRBD1 as the D gene. This sequence originates from an adult in good health. This sample comprised peripheral blood, obtained on day 0 of MenACWY control vaccination. The DNA sequence reads TGTGCCAGCACCGTTCGGCGCAGGGGCAATCAGCCCCAGCATTTT. The encoded protein is CASTVRRRGNQPQHF.